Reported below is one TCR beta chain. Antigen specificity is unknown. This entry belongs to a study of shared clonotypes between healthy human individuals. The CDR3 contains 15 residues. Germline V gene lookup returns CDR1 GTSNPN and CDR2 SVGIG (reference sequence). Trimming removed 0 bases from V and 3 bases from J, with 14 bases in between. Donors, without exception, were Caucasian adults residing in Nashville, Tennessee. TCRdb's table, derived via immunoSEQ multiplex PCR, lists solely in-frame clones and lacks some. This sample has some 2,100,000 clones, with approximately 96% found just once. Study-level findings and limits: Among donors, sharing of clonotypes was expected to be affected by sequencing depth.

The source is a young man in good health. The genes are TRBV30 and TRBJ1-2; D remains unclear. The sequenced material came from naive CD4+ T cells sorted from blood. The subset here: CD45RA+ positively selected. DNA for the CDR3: TGTGCCTGGAGTGTATGGGAGGGCTTGGACTATGGCTACACCTTC. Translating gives CAWSVWEGLDYGYTF.